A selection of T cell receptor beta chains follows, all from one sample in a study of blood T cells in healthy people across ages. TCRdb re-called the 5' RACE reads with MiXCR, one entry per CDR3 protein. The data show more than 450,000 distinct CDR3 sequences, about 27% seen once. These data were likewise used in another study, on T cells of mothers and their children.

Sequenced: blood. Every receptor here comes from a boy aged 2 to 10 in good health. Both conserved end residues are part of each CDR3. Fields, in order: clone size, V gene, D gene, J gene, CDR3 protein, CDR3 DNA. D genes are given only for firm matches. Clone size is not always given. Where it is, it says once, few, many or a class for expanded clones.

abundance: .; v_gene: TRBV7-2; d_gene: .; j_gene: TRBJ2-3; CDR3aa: CASSSSPTTDTQYF; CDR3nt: TGTGCCAGCAGCTCGTCCCCCACGACAGATACGCAGTATTTT
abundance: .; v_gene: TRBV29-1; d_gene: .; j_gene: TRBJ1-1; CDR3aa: CSATVEFTEAFF; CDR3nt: TGCAGCGCAACGGTGGAATTTACTGAAGCTTTCTTT
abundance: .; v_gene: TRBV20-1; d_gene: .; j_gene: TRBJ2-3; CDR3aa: CSASHRSRADTQYF; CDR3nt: TGCAGTGCTAGCCACCGGTCCCGGGCGGATACGCAGTATTTT
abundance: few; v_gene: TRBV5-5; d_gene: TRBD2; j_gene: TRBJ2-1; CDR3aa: CASSLRRREGGDEQFF; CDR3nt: TGTGCCAGCAGCTTGAGGCGGCGGGAGGGGGGCGATGAGCAGTTCTTC
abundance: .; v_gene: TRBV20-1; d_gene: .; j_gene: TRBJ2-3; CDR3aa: CSAVLQASDTQYF; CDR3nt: TGCAGTGCCGTACTCCAGGCTTCAGATACGCAGTATTTT
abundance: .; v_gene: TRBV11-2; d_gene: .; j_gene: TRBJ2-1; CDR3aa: CASSLGTGYFGYNEQFF; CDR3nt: TGTGCCAGCAGCTTAGGTACAGGGTACTTTGGCTACAATGAGCAGTTCTTC
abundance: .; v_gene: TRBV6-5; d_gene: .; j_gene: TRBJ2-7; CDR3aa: CASRDSFYEQYF; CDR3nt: TGTGCCAGCAGGGACAGCTTCTACGAGCAGTACTTC
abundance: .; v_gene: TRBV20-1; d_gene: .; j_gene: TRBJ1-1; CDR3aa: CSASFSRWTEAFF; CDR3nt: TGCAGTGCTAGCTTCTCCCGATGGACTGAAGCTTTCTTT
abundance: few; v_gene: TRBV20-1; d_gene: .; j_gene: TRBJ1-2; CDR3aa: CSARDSGTSNYGYTF; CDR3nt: TGCAGTGCTAGAGACTCCGGGACATCTAACTATGGCTACACCTTC
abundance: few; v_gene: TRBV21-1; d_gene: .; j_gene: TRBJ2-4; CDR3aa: CASSKDGDAKNIQYF; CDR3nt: TGTGCCAGCAGCAAGGATGGGGACGCCAAAAACATTCAGTACTTC
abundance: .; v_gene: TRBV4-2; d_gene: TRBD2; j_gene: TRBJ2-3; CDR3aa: CASSQELAGDADTQYF; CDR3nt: TGTGCCAGCAGCCAAGAGCTAGCGGGAGACGCAGATACGCAGTATTTT
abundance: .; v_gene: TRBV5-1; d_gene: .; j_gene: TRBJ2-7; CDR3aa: CASSLELASSYEQYF; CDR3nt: TGCGCCAGCAGCTTGGAGCTAGCGAGCTCCTACGAGCAGTACTTC
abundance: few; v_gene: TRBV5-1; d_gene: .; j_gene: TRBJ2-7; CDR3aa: CASRPQTGSYEQYF; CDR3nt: TGCGCCAGCAGGCCGCAGACAGGATCCTACGAGCAGTACTTC
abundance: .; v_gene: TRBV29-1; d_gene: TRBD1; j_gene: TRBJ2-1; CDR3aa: CSARQGYNEQFF; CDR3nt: TGCAGCGCGCGACAGGGTTACAATGAGCAGTTCTTC
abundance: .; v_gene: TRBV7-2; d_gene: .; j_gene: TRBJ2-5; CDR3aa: CASSLDLGDETQYF; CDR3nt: TGTGCCAGCAGCTTAGATTTGGGAGATGAGACCCAGTACTTC
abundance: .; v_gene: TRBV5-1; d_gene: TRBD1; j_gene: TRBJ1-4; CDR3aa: CASSQNRGRRLFF; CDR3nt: TGCGCCAGCAGCCAAAACAGGGGGCGAAGGTTGTTTTTT
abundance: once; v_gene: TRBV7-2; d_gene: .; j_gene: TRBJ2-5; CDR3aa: CASSLAGRAWASDF; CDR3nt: TGTGCCAGCAGCTTAGCCGGGCGTGCGTGGGCATCGGACTTC
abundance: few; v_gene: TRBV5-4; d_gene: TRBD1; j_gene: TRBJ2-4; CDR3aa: CASSRWGQLAKNIQYF; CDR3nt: TGTGCCAGCAGCCGGTGGGGACAGCTAGCCAAAAACATTCAGTACTTC
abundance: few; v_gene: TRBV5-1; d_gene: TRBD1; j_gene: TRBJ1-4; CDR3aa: CASSPRQGTTNEKLFF; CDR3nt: TGCGCCAGCAGCCCCCGACAGGGGACGACTAATGAAAAACTGTTTTTT
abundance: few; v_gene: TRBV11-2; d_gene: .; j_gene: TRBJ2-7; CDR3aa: CASSFGTGRAYEQYF; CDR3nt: TGTGCCAGCAGCTTTGGTACAGGGCGGGCCTACGAGCAGTACTTC